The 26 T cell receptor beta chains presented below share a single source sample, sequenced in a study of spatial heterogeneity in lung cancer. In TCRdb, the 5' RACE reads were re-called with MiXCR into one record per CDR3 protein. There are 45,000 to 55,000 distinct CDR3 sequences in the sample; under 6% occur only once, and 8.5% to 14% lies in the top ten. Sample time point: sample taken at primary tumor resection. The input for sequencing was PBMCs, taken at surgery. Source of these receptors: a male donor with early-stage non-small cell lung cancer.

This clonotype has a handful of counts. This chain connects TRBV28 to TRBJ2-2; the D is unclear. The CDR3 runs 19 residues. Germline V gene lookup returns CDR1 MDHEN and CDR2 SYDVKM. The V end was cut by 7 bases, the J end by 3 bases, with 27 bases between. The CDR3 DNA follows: TGTGCCAGCACCCCGTCCGGGCCCGGCATGATAGGGCACACCGGGGAGCTGTTTTTT. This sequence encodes CASTPSGPGMIGHTGELFF.

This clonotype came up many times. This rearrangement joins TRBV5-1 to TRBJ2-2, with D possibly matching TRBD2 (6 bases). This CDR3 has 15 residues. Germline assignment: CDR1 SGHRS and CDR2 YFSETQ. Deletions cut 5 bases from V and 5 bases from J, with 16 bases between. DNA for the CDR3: TGCGCCAGCAGTTCCGGGACTTTGGGGACCGGGGAGCTGTTTTTT. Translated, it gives CASSSGTLGTGELFF.

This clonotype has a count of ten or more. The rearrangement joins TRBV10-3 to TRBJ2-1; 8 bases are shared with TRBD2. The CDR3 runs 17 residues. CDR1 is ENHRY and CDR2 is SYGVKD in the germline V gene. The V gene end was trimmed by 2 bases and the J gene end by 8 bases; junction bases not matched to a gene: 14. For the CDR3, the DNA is TGTGCCATCAGTGAGCGAGCGGGGGCTCCTAGTGGTTATGAGCAGTTCTTC. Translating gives CAISERAGAPSGYEQFF.

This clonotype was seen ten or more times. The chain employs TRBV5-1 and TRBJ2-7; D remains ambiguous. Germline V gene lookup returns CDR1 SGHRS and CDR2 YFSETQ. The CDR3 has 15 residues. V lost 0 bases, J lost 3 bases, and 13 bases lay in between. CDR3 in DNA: TGCGCCAGCAGCTTGGGTGTAGGAGCAAACTACGAGCAGTACTTC. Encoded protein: CASSLGVGANYEQYF.

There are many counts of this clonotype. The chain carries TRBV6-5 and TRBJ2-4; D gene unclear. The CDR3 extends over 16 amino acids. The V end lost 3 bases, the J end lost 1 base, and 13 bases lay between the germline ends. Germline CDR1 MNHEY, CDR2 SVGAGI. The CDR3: CASSYRKSAAKNIQYF. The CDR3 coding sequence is TGTGCCAGCAGTTATAGAAAATCGGCGGCCAAAAACATTCAGTACTTC.

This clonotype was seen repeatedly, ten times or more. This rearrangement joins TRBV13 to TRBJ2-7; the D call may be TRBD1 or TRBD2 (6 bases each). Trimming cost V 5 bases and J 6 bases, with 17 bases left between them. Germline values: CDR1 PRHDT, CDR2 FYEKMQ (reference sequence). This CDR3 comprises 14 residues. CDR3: CASSNRGTPIEQYF. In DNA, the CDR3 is TGTGCCAGCAGCAATAGGGGGACTCCGATCGAGCAGTACTTC.

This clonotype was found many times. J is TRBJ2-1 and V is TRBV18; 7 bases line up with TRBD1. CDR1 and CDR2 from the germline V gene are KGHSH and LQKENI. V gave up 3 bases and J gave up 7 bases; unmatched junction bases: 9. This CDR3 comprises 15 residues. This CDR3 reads CASSPGARGLNEQFF. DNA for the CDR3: TGTGCCAGCTCACCGGGTGCCAGGGGGTTAAATGAGCAGTTCTTC.

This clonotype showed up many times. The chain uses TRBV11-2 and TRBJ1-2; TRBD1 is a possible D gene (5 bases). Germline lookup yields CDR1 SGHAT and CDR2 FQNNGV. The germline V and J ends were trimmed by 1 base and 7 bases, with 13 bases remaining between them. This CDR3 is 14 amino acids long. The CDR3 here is CASSLASGGSGYTF. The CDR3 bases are TGTGCCAGCAGCTTAGCGTCTGGGGGTAGTGGCTACACCTTC.

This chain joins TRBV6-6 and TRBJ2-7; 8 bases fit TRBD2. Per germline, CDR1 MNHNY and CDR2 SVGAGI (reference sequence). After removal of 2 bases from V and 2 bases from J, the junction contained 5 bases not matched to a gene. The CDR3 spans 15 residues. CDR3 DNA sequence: TGTGCCAGCAGTTACGCGGGAGGCTCTCCCTACGAGCAGTACTTC. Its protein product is CASSYAGGSPYEQYF.

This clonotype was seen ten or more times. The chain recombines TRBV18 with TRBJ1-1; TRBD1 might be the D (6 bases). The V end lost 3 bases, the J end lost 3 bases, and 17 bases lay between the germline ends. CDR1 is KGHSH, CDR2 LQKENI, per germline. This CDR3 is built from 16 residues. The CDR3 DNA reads TGTGCCAGCTCACCCAAGCCACAGGGATATGACACTGAAGCTTTCTTT. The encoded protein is CASSPKPQGYDTEAFF.

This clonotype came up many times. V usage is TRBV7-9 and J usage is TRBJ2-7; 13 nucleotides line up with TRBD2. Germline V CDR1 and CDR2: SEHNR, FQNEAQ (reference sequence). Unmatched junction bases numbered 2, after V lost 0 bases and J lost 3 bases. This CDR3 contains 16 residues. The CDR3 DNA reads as TGTGCCAGCAGCTTAGCACTAGCGGGAGGGCACTACGAGCAGTACTTC. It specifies CASSLALAGGHYEQYF.

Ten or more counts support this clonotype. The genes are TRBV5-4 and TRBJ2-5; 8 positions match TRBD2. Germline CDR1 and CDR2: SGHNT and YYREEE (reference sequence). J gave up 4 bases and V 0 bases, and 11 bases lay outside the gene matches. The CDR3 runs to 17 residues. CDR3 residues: CASSLAGLAGFGETQYF. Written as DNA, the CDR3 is TGTGCCAGCAGCTTGGCGGGGCTAGCGGGCTTCGGAGAGACCCAGTACTTC.

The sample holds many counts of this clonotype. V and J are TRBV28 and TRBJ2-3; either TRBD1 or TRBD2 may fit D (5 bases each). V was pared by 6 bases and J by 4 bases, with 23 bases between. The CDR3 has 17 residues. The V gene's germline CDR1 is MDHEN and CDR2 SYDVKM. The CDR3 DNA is TGTGCCAGCAGCCAGCCGAGAGGGCCCCCAGGGTCAGATACGCAGTATTTT. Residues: CASSQPRGPPGSDTQYF.

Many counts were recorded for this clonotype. CDR3 nucleotide sequence: TGTGCCAGCAGCTTAGATAGTGATGAGCAGTTCTTC. Encoded protein: CASSLDSDEQFF. The J gene is TRBJ2-1, the V gene TRBV11-2; D is unresolved. Germline V gene sequence: CDR1 SGHAT, CDR2 FQNNGV. V lost 0 bases and J lost 8, with 5 bases in between. The CDR3 is 12 residues long.

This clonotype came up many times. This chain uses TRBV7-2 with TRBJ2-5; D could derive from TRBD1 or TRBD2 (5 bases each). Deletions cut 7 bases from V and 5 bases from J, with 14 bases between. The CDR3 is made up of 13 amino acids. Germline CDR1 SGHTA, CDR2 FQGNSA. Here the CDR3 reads CASNTGTRETQYF. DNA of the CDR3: TGTGCCAGCAACACCGGGACCAGGGAGACCCAGTACTTC.

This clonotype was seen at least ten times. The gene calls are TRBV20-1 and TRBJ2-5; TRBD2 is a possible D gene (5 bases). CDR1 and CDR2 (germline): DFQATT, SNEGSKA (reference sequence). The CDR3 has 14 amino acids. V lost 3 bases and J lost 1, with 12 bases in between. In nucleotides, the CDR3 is TGCAGTGCTAGTGATCGACGGGGCCAAGAGACCCAGTACTTC. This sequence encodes CSASDRRGQETQYF.

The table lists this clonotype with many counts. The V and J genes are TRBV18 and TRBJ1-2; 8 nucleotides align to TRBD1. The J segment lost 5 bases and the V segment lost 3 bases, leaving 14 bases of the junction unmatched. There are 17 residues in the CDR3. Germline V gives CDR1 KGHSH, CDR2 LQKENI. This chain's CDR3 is CASSPVTGGSALYGYTF. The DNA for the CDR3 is TGTGCCAGCTCACCTGTAACAGGGGGTTCCGCATTATATGGCTACACCTTC.

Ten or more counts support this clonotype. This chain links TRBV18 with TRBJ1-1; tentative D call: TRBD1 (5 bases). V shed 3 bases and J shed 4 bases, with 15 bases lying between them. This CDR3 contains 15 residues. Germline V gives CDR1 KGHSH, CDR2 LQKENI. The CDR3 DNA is TGTGCCAGCTCACCTTTGGTGGGGCTGGTCACTGAAGCTTTCTTT. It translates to CASSPLVGLVTEAFF. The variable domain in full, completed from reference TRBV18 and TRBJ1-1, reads NAGVMQNPRHLVRRRGQEARLRCSPMKGHSHVYWYRQLPEEGLKFMVYLQKENIIDESGMPKERFSAEFPKEGPSILRIQQVVRGDSAAYFCASSPLVGLVTEAFFGQGTRLTVV.

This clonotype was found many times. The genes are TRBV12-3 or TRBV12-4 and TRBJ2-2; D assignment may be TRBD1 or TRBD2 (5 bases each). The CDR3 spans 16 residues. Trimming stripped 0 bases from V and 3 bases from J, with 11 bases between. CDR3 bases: TGTGCCAGCAGTTTAGCGCAAGGGACGTACACCGGGGAGCTGTTTTTT. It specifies CASSLAQGTYTGELFF.

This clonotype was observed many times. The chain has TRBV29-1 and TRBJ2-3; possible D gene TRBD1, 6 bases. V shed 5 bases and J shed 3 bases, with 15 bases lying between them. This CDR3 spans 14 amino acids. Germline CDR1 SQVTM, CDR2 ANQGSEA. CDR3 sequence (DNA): TGCAGCGTTAGTGGTGAGCAGGGGACAGATACGCAGTATTTT. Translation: CSVSGEQGTDTQYF.

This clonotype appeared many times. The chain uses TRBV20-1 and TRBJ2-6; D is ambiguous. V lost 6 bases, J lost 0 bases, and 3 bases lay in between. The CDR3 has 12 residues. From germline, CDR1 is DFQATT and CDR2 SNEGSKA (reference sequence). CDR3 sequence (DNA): TGCAGTGCAGTCTCTGGGGCCAACGTCCTGACTTTC. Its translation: CSAVSGANVLTF.

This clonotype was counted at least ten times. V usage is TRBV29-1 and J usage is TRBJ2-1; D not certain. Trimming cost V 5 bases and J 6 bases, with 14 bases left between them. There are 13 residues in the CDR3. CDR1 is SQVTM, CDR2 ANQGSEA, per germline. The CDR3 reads CSVPTSFGNEQFF. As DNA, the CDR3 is TGCAGCGTTCCTACATCTTTCGGCAATGAGCAGTTCTTC.

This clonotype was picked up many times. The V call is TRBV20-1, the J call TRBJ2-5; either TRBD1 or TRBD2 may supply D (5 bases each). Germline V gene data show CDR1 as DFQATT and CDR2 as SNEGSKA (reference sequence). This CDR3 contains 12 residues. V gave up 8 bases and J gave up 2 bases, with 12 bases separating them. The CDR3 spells CSLRDRQETQYF. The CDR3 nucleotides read TGCAGTCTCCGGGACCGTCAAGAGACCCAGTACTTC.

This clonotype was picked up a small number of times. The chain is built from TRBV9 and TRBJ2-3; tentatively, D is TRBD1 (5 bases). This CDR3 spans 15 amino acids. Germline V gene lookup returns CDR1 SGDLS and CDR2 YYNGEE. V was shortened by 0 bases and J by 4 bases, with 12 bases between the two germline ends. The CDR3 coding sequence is TGTGCCAGCAGCGTAGTGGGCAGGGTGGCAGATACGCAGTATTTT. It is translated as CASSVVGRVADTQYF.

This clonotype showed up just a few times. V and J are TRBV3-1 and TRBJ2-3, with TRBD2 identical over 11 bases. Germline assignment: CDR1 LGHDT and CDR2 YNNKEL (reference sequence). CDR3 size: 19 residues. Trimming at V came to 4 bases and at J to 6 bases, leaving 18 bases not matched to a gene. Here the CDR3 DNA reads TGTGCCAGCAGCCTCGGAGGGACTAGCGGAGGGGGGCTCCTCGATACGCAGTATTTT. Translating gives CASSLGGTSGGGLLDTQYF.

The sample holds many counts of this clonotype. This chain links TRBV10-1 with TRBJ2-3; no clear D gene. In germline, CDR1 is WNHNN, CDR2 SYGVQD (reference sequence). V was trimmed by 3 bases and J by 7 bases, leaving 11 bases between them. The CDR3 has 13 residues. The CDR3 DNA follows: TGCGCCAGCAGTGACCCAATGGCCAATACGCAGTATTTT. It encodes CASSDPMANTQYF.